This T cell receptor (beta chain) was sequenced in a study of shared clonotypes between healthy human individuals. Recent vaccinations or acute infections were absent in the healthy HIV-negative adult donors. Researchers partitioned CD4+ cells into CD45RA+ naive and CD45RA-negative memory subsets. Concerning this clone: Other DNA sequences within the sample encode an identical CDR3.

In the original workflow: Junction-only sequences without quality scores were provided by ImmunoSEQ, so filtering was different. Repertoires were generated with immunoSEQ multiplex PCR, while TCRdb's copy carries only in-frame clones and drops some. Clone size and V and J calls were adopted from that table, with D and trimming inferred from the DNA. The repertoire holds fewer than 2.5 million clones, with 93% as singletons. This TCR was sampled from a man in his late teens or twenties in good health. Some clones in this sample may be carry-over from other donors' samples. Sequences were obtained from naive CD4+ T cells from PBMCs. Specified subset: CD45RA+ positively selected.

CDR3: CASSTSSYEQYF. CDR3 DNA sequence: TGTGCCAGCTCGACGAGCTCCTACGAGCAGTACTTC. V is TRBV28 and J is TRBJ2-7; D gene ambiguous. The CDR3 extends over 12 amino acids. V lost 8 bases to trimming and J lost 0 bases, with 8 bases between them. The germline V gene encodes CDR1 MDHEN and CDR2 SYDVKM.